This T cell receptor beta chain was recorded in a study of T cells in Graves' hyperthyroidism and ophthalmopathy. Study-wide results and caveats: Ophthalmopathy, as predicted by the model, came a median roughly 6.5 months after the prediction.

Note on this clonotype: As yet, its antigen is unknown.

The source material, RNA transcripts, was used to amplify TCR beta CDR3 regions. The HTBI primer set was used in a first-round RT-PCR of the TCR CDR3. TCRdb independently ran MiXCR on the multiplex PCR reads; one entry per CDR3 protein. The profile shows 300,000 to 450,000 distinct CDR3 sequences, around a sixth of them singletons. Germline CDR1 and CDR2: ENHRY and SYGVKD. The CDR3 length is 13 residues. With V trimmed by 6 bases and J by 2 bases, 2 bases remained unmatched. This receptor was taken from a man younger than 30 with Graves' ophthalmopathy. The gene calls are TRBV10-3 and TRBJ2-5; TRBD1 matches 8 bases. Sequencing was carried out using blood. The CDR3 region is CAIRGQAQETQYF. CDR3 DNA: TGTGCCATCAGGGGACAGGCGCAAGAGACCCAGTACTTC.